This T cell receptor beta chain emerged from a study of radiotherapy plus CTLA-4 blockade in lung cancer. Some clones are missing from TCRdb's copy, which holds only in-frame ones; the method was immunoSEQ multiplex PCR. This sample carries approximately 94,000 clones, 82% of them seen once, and the ten largest clones take under 30%. Those patients who had chemo-refractory metastatic non-small-cell lung cancer were given focal radiation along with CTLA-4 blockade through ipilimumab. This clone was counted between two and nine times. J lost 8 bases, V lost 4 bases, and 5 bases had no gene match. This CDR3 comprises 14 residues. Germline-derived CDR1 and CDR2 are SNHLY and FYNNEI.

The chain links TRBV2 to TRBJ2-1; 10 bases align to TRBD2. The origin of this receptor is a human donor with non-small cell lung cancer that progressed on radiotherapy plus ipilimumab. Specimen: peripheral blood, collected from a patient treated with radiotherapy plus ipilimumab. The CDR3 nucleotides read TGTGCCAGCAGTGGACGGACTAGCGGTCATGAGCAGTTCTTC. It specifies CASSGRTSGHEQFF. The whole variable domain, remainder taken from reference TRBV2 and TRBJ2-1, is EPEVTQTPSHQVTQMGQEVILRCVPISNHLYFYWYRQILGQKVEFLVSFYNNEISEKSEIFDDQFSVERPDGSNFTLKIRSTKLEDSAMYFCASSGRTSGHEQFFGPGTRLTVL.